Below are 5 T cell receptor beta chains sequenced from a single sample in a study of cytomegalovirus exposure and HLA in healthy donors. Primers for the PCR totalled 60 Vbeta and 13 Jbeta. Assay: immunoSEQ multiplex PCR; the TCRdb copy retains only in-frame clones and omits some. The profile covers about 160,000 clones, with about 72% appearing a single time and around 1.4% taken by the ten largest. Material: PBMCs. These receptor sequences come from a male donor in good health and CMV-seronegative.

The chain employs TRBV2 and TRBJ1-3, with D perhaps matching TRBD1 (5 bases). The CDR3 has 13 amino acids. Looked up from germline, CDR1 is SNHLY and CDR2 is FYNNEI. V lost 9 bases and J 2 bases, leaving 11 bases between the germline ends. Here the CDR3 reads CASRGGAGNTIYF. Here the CDR3 DNA reads TGTGCCAGTCGCGGGGGGGCTGGAAACACCATATATTTT.

This clone was recorded a few times. The rearrangement uses TRBV7-9 and TRBJ2-7; 10 nucleotides agree with TRBD1. The CDR3 is 16 residues long. Germline-derived CDR1 and CDR2 are SEHNR and FQNEAQ (reference sequence). The junction had 10 bases not matched to a gene; V was cut back by 5 bases and J by 3 bases. Here the CDR3 reads CASSPPRQGASYEQYF. The CDR3 nucleotides are TGTGCCAGCAGCCCCCCTAGACAGGGGGCAAGCTACGAGCAGTACTTC.

V and J are TRBV5-1 and TRBJ2-1; a possible D gene is TRBD2 (5 bases). CDR1 is SGHRS and CDR2 is YFSETQ in the germline V gene. This CDR3 region has 13 residues. V dropped 2 bases and J dropped 10 bases, with 13 bases sitting between them. The CDR3 DNA follows: TGCGCCAGCAGCTTACCTCTAGCCAGGGAGCAGTTCTTC. Its translation is CASSLPLAREQFF.

CDR3 sequence (DNA): TGTGCCAGCAGCTCGGGACTAGCGGGAGGGACCACAGATACGCAGTATTTT. Its translation is CASSSGLAGGTTDTQYF. The V gene is TRBV7-2, the J gene TRBJ2-3; 16 bases line up with TRBD2. J gave up 2 bases and V 4 bases, and 3 bases lay outside the gene matches. From germline, CDR1 is SGHTA and CDR2 FQGNSA. The CDR3 is 17 amino acids.

This chain links TRBV6-1 with TRBJ2-1; D uncertain. The germline V and J ends were trimmed by 8 bases and 4 bases, with 9 bases remaining between them. Germline CDR1 reads MNHNS; CDR2 reads SASEGT. The CDR3 is 12 amino acids. The CDR3 DNA sequence: TGTGCCAGCTGTCCGGAGTACAATGAGCAGTTCTTC. It yields the protein CASCPEYNEQFF.